The text below deals with one TCR beta chain. This may arise from a read error, as a much more abundant clone is one base away. This CDR3 has 14 amino acids. CDR1 and CDR2 (germline): SGHDT, YYEEEE. V was trimmed by 4 bases and J by 5 bases, leaving 15 bases between them. This entry comes from a study of Graves' ophthalmopathy and Graves' hyperthyroidism. Amplifying from RNA transcripts, the study obtained TCR beta CDR3 regions. RT-PCR in the first round used HTBI primers; a second-round multiplex PCR followed. TCRdb re-analysed the multiplex PCR reads in MiXCR, keeping a single row per CDR3 protein. The repertoire holds over 650,000 distinct CDR3 sequences, with over 40% as singletons.

The V gene is TRBV5-6, the J gene TRBJ2-5; possibly TRBD2 for D (5 bases). This clonotype was obtained from an adult man with Graves' ophthalmopathy. Sequenced input: peripheral blood. CDR3 amino acids: CASSPGGTDETQYF. Here the CDR3 DNA reads TGTGCCAGCAGCCCAGGAGGTACTGATGAGACCCAGTACTTC.